The following is a T cell receptor (beta chain) sequence with its context. TCRdb's copy holds only in-frame clones and misses some; the assay was immunoSEQ multiplex PCR. The table has around 150,000 clones, nearly 96% seen once. The data were taken from a study of control samples from healthy donors and cancer patients. CDR1 SGHRS and CDR2 YFSETQ come from the germline V gene. The CDR3 length is 15 residues. The V and J ends lost 8 bases and 15 bases respectively, with 30 bases between them. Sample: blood. The chain links TRBV5-1 to TRBJ2-1, with TRBD1 as a possible D gene (8 bases). The receptor comes from a woman in her twenties or thirties in good health. CDR3 in DNA: TGCGCCAGTACCCCCGAAGCGGGACAGGCGTCCCCCTTGTTCTTC. It codes for CASTPEAGQASPLFF.